The entry below describes one TCR beta chain. Antigen specificity is unknown. These data are taken from a study of Graves' ophthalmopathy and Graves' hyperthyroidism. Study-level findings and limits: Also, most clonotypes expanded in the thyroid above 0.001 frequency appeared in blood.

Beta-chain TCR CDR3 regions were amplified from RNA transcripts. The workflow started with a first-round RT-PCR run with HTBI primers and then moved on to a second-round multiplex PCR. TCRdb re-derived calls from the multiplex PCR reads in MiXCR, one entry per CDR3 protein. The top ten hold 20% to 30% of the sample, which has almost 40,000 distinct CDR3 sequences, roughly 50% seen once. Cases classed as stable hyperthyroidism had no ophthalmopathy within 18 months of follow-up. This CDR3 region has 16 residues. The germline V gene encodes CDR1 SGHVS and CDR2 FQNEAQ. V lost 3 bases to trimming and J lost 5 bases; unmatched junction nucleotides: 5.

Sample: peripheral blood. The chain joins TRBV7-8 to TRBJ2-5; 14 bases match TRBD2. The source of this sequence is an adult woman with stable Graves' hyperthyroidism. The CDR3 spells CASSFPTSGRVETQYF. DNA for the CDR3: TGTGCCAGCAGCTTTCCGACTAGCGGGAGGGTCGAGACCCAGTACTTC.